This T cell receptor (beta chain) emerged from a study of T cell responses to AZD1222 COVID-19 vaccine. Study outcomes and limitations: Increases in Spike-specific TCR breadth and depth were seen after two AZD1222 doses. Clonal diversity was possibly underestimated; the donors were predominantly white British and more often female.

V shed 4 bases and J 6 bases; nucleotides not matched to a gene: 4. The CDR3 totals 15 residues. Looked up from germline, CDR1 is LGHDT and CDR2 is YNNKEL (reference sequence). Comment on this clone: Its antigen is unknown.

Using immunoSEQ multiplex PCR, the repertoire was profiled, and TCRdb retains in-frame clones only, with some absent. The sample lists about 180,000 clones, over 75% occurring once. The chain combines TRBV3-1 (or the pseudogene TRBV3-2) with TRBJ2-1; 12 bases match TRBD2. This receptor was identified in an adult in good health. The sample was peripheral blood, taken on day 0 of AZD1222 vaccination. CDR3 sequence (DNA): TGTGCCAGCAGCCGGGGACTAGCGGGCGGCAATGAGCAGTTCTTC. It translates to CASSRGLAGGNEQFF.